This TCR beta chain was captured by sequencing in a study of response to subunit inactivated influenza vaccine. The CDR3 is 12 amino acids. Trimming removed 1 base from V and 3 bases from J, with 3 bases in between. CDR1 LGHDT and CDR2 YNNKEL come from the germline V gene (reference sequence). In TCRdb, the RT-PCR reads were re-called with MiXCR into one record per CDR3 protein. The sample holds just under 550,000 distinct CDR3 sequences; around 21% are singletons and the top ten take around 2.8%. This clonotype appeared a few times. This sample was also put to use in a study of T cells expressing NK-cell markers. As that report states: Libraries used 5'RACE template switching adding universal primer site and UMIs. Sorting was restricted to alpha-beta TCR T cells by an anti-gamma-delta TCR antibody in several experiments. The study found dominant NKG2C+ clonotypes at roughly 1.0-8% of CD8+ T cells in roughly six donors. In a handful of donors, dominant clonotypes made up roughly 28.3-65% of CD3+CD56-NKG2C+ cells. HCMV specificity of the expanded NKG2C+ T cell clones stayed unclear.

This TCR was sampled from a man in his forties or fifties who received an inactivated influenza vaccine. Sample: CD4+ T cells sorted from PBMCs, taken approximately 12 days after vaccination. The rearrangement joins TRBV3-1 to TRBJ1-2; D is ambiguous. CDR3 DNA sequence: TGTGCCAGCAGCCAAGTTGACTATGGCTACACCTTC. Its protein is CASSQVDYGYTF.